These T cell receptor beta chains were read from a single sample in a study of OX40 agonist ivuxolimab in advanced cancers. Sequencing was performed with immunoSEQ multiplex PCR; in TCRdb, only in-frame clones are kept and a portion is missing. Of more than 50,000 clones listed, about 85% were seen once; the top ten hold roughly 4.5%. Here the sequenced sample was CD4+ or CD8+ T cells sorted from blood, taken in a trial of the OX40 agonist ivuxolimab. The receptors were gathered from an adult with an advanced solid tumor such as melanoma, head and neck, liver or kidney cancer. Both conserved end residues are part of each CDR3. A D gene is named only where the DNA matches it firmly. The size entry is marked missing in some rows and otherwise reads once, few, many or a size class.

j_gene,d_gene,abundance,v_gene,len,CDR3aa,CDR3nt
TRBJ1-5,-,few,TRBV4-1,13,CASSQGRNQPQHF,TGCGCCAGCAGCCAAGGGAGGAATCAGCCCCAGCATTTT
TRBJ2-5,-,-,TRBV20-1,11,CSASFPPDQYF,TGCAGTGCTAGTTTCCCCCCGGACCAGTACTTC
TRBJ2-3,-,-,TRBV19,18,CASSPRGSGFDSTDTQYF,TGTGCCAGTAGCCCAAGGGGGAGTGGGTTTGATAGCACAGATACGCAGTATTTT
TRBJ2-5,TRBD1,-,TRBV6-1,15,CASSRTGEFLETQYF,TGTGCCAGCAGTAGGACAGGGGAGTTTCTGGAGACCCAGTACTTC
TRBJ2-7,TRBD1,-,TRBV28,15,CASRNAGTEPYEQYF,TGTGCCAGCAGGAACGCCGGGACAGAACCCTACGAGCAGTACTTC
TRBJ2-7,TRBD1,-,TRBV5-4,15,CASSPGQPFLYEQYF,TGTGCCAGCAGCCCGGGACAGCCCTTCCTCTACGAGCAGTACTTC
TRBJ2-1,-,-,TRBV7-9,16,CASSLGWDPSYNEQFF,TGTGCCAGCAGCTTAGGGTGGGACCCGTCCTACAATGAGCAGTTCTTC
TRBJ2-3,-,-,TRBV4-1,14,CASSQGRATDTQYF,TGCGCCAGCAGCCAAGGACGAGCCACAGATACGCAGTATTTT
TRBJ2-3,TRBD2,once,TRBV28,16,CASSSQGGEGRDTQYF,TGTGCCAGCAGCTCCCAAGGAGGGGAGGGCAGGGATACGCAGTATTTT
TRBJ2-1,-,few,TRBV28,13,CASSFTSGREQFF,TGTGCCAGCAGTTTTACGAGCGGGCGTGAGCAGTTCTTC
TRBJ2-1,-,-,TRBV11-3,16,CASSFRTSGHSNEQFF,TGTGCCAGCAGCTTTCGGACTTCGGGACACAGCAATGAGCAGTTCTTC
TRBJ2-1,TRBD2,-,TRBV30,16,CAWRDGTSGGGNEQFF,TGTGCCTGGAGAGATGGGACTAGCGGAGGCGGGAATGAGCAGTTCTTC
TRBJ2-7,-,few,TRBV10-1,14,CACPGGTETYEQYF,TGCGCCTGCCCGGGGGGGACAGAGACGTACGAGCAGTACTTC
TRBJ2-2,-,few,TRBV2,18,CASTAGHTGHIVTGELFF,TGTGCCAGCACCGCCGGACACACGGGGCATATTGTCACCGGGGAGCTGTTTTTT
TRBJ1-3,-,few,TRBV7-9,13,CASSPFGRDTIYF,TGTGCCAGCAGCCCTTTTGGTCGGGACACCATATATTTT
TRBJ2-5,TRBD1,-,TRBV25-1,17,CASSEVRTGNDRETQYF,TGTGCCAGCAGTGAAGTTAGGACAGGCAACGATCGCGAGACCCAGTACTTC
TRBJ2-3,TRBD2,-,TRBV15,18,CATSRGAPGAGGEDTQYF,TGTGCCACCAGCAGAGGGGCCCCCGGGGCGGGAGGCGAAGATACGCAGTATTTT
TRBJ2-2,-,-,TRBV30,17,CAWSVRSGTYNTGELFF,TGTGCCTGGAGTGTACGTTCCGGGACATATAACACCGGGGAGCTGTTTTTT
TRBJ2-7,TRBD1,-,TRBV6-6,14,CASSSTGGKYEQYF,TGTGCCAGCAGTTCAACAGGGGGTAAATACGAGCAGTACTTC
TRBJ2-7,-,few,TRBV28,14,CASSLGRDWYEQYF,TGTGCCAGCAGTTTGGGGCGGGATTGGTACGAGCAGTACTTC
TRBJ2-3,TRBD2,-,TRBV28,15,CASRWTSGSTDTQYF,TGTGCCAGCAGATGGACTAGCGGTAGCACAGATACGCAGTATTTT
TRBJ2-3,-,-,TRBV19,16,CASSSRASRVTDTQYF,TGTGCCAGTAGTTCCCGAGCATCAAGGGTCACAGATACGCAGTATTTT
TRBJ2-7,-,-,TRBV14,13,CASSQDLKYEQYF,TGTGCCAGCAGCCAAGATCTCAAGTACGAGCAGTACTTC
TRBJ2-7,-,-,TRBV13,14,CASTAGLRRYEQYF,TGTGCCAGCACCGCGGGACTCCGGAGGTACGAGCAGTACTTC
TRBJ2-3,-,-,TRBV21-1,12,CASSMNTDTQYF,TGTGCCAGCAGCATGAACACAGATACGCAGTATTTT
TRBJ2-1,-,-,TRBV6-1,14,CASSEFSSYNEQFF,TGTGCCAGCAGTGAATTCAGCTCCTACAATGAGCAGTTCTTC
TRBJ1-2,-,-,TRBV19,13,CATGSTANYGYTF,TGTGCCACCGGATCAACAGCTAACTATGGCTACACCTTC
TRBJ2-1,TRBD2,-,TRBV28,16,CASKGLAGRRQVEQFF,TGTGCCAGCAAGGGACTAGCGGGAAGGAGGCAGGTTGAGCAGTTCTTC
TRBJ1-1,-,once,TRBV19,11,CASKGAGEAFF,TGTGCCAGTAAAGGGGCCGGTGAAGCTTTCTTT
TRBJ2-2,TRBD2,-,TRBV5-1,16,CASSTGLAGVTGELFF,TGCGCCAGCAGCACAGGACTAGCGGGAGTCACCGGGGAGCTGTTTTTT
TRBJ2-3,TRBD2,once,TRBV15,19,CATSTFTLAGRFGADTQYF,TGTGCCACCAGCACGTTTACTCTAGCGGGAAGGTTTGGGGCAGATACGCAGTATTTT
TRBJ2-1,TRBD2,-,TRBV6-5,14,CASTGTISYNEQFF,TGTGCCAGCACTGGGACTATTTCCTACAATGAGCAGTTCTTC
TRBJ2-3,TRBD1,-,TRBV5-4,15,CASSRGQASTDTQYF,TGTGCCAGCAGCCGGGGACAGGCTAGCACAGATACGCAGTATTTT
TRBJ2-1,TRBD1,-,TRBV28,15,CASRAPGQGSSEQFF,TGTGCCAGCAGAGCCCCGGGACAGGGTTCGAGTGAGCAGTTCTTC
TRBJ1-3,TRBD1,-,TRBV30,14,CAWSKTGDGNTIYF,TGTGCCTGGAGTAAGACAGGGGATGGAAACACCATATATTTT
TRBJ2-7,-,once,TRBV2,18,CASSDGGRGQPPAYEQYF,TGTGCCAGCAGCGACGGGGGGCGCGGGCAACCTCCCGCCTACGAGCAGTACTTC
TRBJ2-3,-,-,TRBV15,14,CATSRDLTSDTQYF,TGTGCCACCAGCAGAGATCTCACTTCAGATACGCAGTATTTT
TRBJ2-3,-,-,TRBV27,14,CASSLRGFPDTQYF,TGTGCCAGCAGTTTAAGGGGGTTTCCAGATACGCAGTATTTT
TRBJ2-5,-,-,TRBV4-1,14,CASSQVGDKETQYF,TGCGCCAGCAGCCAAGTTGGGGATAAAGAGACCCAGTACTTC
TRBJ2-7,-,-,TRBV5-1,12,CASSLDGLWQYF,TGCGCCAGCAGCTTGGACGGGTTATGGCAGTACTTC
TRBJ2-1,TRBD2,-,TRBV5-6,12,CASSWTRHEQFF,TGTGCCAGCAGCTGGACTAGACATGAGCAGTTCTTC
TRBJ2-3,-,-,TRBV28,16,CASSSLDTSRADTQYF,TGTGCCAGCAGCTCTCTGGACACTTCTAGGGCAGATACGCAGTATTTT
TRBJ2-1,TRBD2,-,TRBV11-3,18,CASSPGWIAGEDYNEQFF,TGTGCCAGCAGCCCCGGTTGGATAGCGGGGGAAGACTACAATGAGCAGTTCTTC
TRBJ2-1,-,-,TRBV28,15,CASGPRDTYYNEQFF,TGTGCCAGCGGTCCCCGGGACACGTACTACAATGAGCAGTTCTTC
TRBJ1-2,-,few,TRBV6-5,14,CASGLPEGRGRYTF,TGTGCCAGCGGTCTCCCTGAGGGCAGAGGACGCTACACCTTC
TRBJ2-7,-,-,TRBV4-1,14,CASSHPVASYEQYF,TGCGCCAGCAGCCACCCGGTAGCCTCCTACGAGCAGTACTTC
TRBJ2-3,TRBD2,-,TRBV7-9,15,CASSEWGGNTDTQYF,TGTGCCAGCAGCGAGTGGGGGGGGAACACAGATACGCAGTATTTT
TRBJ1-1,TRBD1,-,TRBV7-2,13,CASSLGSGGEAFF,TGTGCCAGCAGCTTAGGATCAGGGGGCGAAGCTTTCTTT
TRBJ1-2,-,-,TRBV27,13,CASSLALGQGYTF,TGTGCCAGCAGTTTAGCGTTGGGGCAAGGCTACACCTTC
TRBJ2-1,TRBD2,-,TRBV9,14,CASSVATSGDEQFF,TGTGCCAGCAGCGTAGCAACTAGCGGGGATGAGCAGTTCTTC
TRBJ2-2,-,-,TRBV14,15,CASSQHQANTGELFF,TGTGCCAGCAGCCAACATCAGGCGAACACCGGGGAGCTGTTTTTT
TRBJ2-5,TRBD1,-,TRBV15,15,CATSKGGTGQETQYF,TGTGCCACCAGCAAAGGAGGGACAGGGCAAGAGACCCAGTACTTC
TRBJ2-3,TRBD2,-,TRBV14,13,CASSQNPAGGQYF,TGTGCCAGCAGCCAAAACCCGGCGGGGGGGCAGTATTTT
TRBJ2-1,-,-,TRBV19,13,CASSIPSRNEQFF,TGTGCCAGTAGTATCCCCAGCCGGAATGAGCAGTTCTTC
TRBJ2-1,TRBD2,once,TRBV5-4,13,CASKSGGSNEQFF,TGTGCCAGCAAATCTGGCGGGAGCAATGAGCAGTTCTTC